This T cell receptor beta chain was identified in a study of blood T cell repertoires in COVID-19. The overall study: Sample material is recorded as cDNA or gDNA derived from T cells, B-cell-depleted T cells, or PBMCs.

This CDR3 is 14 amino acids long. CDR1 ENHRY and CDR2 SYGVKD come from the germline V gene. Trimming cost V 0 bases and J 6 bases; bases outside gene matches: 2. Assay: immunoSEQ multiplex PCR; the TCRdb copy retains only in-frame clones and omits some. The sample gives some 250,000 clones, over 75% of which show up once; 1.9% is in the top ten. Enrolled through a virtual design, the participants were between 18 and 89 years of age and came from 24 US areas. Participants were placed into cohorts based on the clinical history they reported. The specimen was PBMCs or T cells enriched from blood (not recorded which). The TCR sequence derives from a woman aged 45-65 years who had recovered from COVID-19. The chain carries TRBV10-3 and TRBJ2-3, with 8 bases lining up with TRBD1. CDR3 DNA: TGTGCCATCAGTGAGTCGACAGGGGAGGATACGCAGTATTTT. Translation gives CAISESTGEDTQYF.